This T cell receptor beta chain appears in the sequencing data of a study of sequential checkpoint blockade in melanoma. For the study at large: Each arm's sequence ended with maintenance nivolumab.

The table lists this clone with a few counts. The assay was immunoSEQ multiplex PCR, and TCRdb's table has in-frame clones only and misses some. The sample has over 20,000 clones, roughly 80% seen once. The treatment denotes: randomized to nivolumab then ipilimumab (arm A) or the reverse (arm B). DNA-damaging chemotherapy had not been given to any patient beforehand. From thawed PBMCs, live CD3+CD8+ cells negative for CD19 and CD56 were sorted. Germline values: CDR1 ENHRY, CDR2 SYGVKD. Trimming shortened V by 0 bases and J by 5 bases, and 13 bases separated the two germline ends. CDR3 size: 15 residues.

The sample consisted of CD8+ T cells sorted from blood (inferred from file names), taken from a patient given nivolumab and ipilimumab in sequence. The chain carries TRBV10-3 and TRBJ1-1, with D maybe TRBD1 (5 bases). The origin of this receptor is a human donor with melanoma. The CDR3 reads CAISESGKEGTEAFF. CDR3 in DNA: TGTGCCATCAGTGAGTCGGGCAAGGAGGGGACTGAAGCTTTCTTT.